These 11 T cell receptor beta chains were sequenced from one sample in a study of T cells after yellow fever vaccination. TCRdb independently ran MiXCR on the 5' RACE reads; one entry per CDR3 protein. The repertoire consists of about 74,000 distinct CDR3 sequences, with approximately 6.5% occurring once and the leading ten covering under 45%. The specimen comprised CD8+ T cells sorted from PBMCs, sampled 4 to 5 days after the first yellow fever vaccination. All receptors derive from a man between 18 and 35 years old who received the YFV17D yellow fever vaccine.

This clonotype was found a few times. In DNA form, the CDR3 reads TGTGCCAGCAGCTTGGACCCGTCGTCGTCCTCCTACGAGCAGTACTTC. Residues: CASSLDPSSSSYEQYF. The chain combines TRBV5-4 with TRBJ2-7; D uncertain. The length of the CDR3 is 16 residues. Per germline, CDR1 SGHNT and CDR2 YYREEE (reference sequence). The germline V and J ends were trimmed by 0 bases and 0 bases, with 13 bases remaining between them.

The gene calls are TRBV7-9 and TRBJ2-3; D remains ambiguous. V shed 5 bases and J shed 4 bases, with 19 bases lying between them. In germline, CDR1 is SEHNR, CDR2 FQNEAQ (reference sequence). The CDR3 length is 16 residues. CDR3 region: CASSPRTEKGSDTQYF. The CDR3 DNA reads TGTGCCAGCAGCCCGCGGACGGAGAAGGGTTCAGATACGCAGTATTTT.

The chain combines TRBV5-1 with TRBJ2-7; 9 nucleotides align to TRBD1. CDR1 SGHRS and CDR2 YFSETQ come from the germline V gene. CDR3 length: 15 amino acids. The V segment lost 3 bases and the J segment 2 bases; nucleotides outside the gene matches: 6. This CDR3 reads CASSWGQGVPYEQYF. CDR3 in DNA: TGCGCCAGCAGCTGGGGACAGGGAGTCCCCTACGAGCAGTACTTC.

The J gene is TRBJ1-1, the V gene TRBV4-1, with D uncertain. With 0 bases removed from V and 1 base from J, the gap between germline ends came to 6 bases. Germline-derived CDR1 and CDR2 are MGHRA and YSYEKL. The CDR3 has 14 residues. The CDR3 DNA reads as TGCGCCAGCAGCCAAGAGACTGCGAACACTGAAGCTTTCTTT. Translation gives CASSQETANTEAFF.

This clonotype was counted at least ten times. V and J are TRBV27 and TRBJ2-7, with D uncertain. Trimming left V 4 bases short and J 3 bases short, with 13 bases between. The CDR3 sequence is 14 residues long. Germline V gene data show CDR1 as MNHEY and CDR2 as SMNVEV (reference sequence). CDR3 residues: CASSWVRVGYEQYV. DNA for the CDR3: TGTGCCAGCAGTTGGGTAAGGGTCGGCTACGAGCAGTACGTC.

This clonotype was detected a few times. The chain combines TRBV27 with TRBJ2-3; TRBD2 agrees at 9 bases. Germline V lookup: CDR1 MNHEY, CDR2 SMNVEV (reference sequence). The V gene end was trimmed by 6 bases and the J gene end by 4 bases; junction bases not matched to a gene: 14. The CDR3 has 17 residues. In DNA form, the CDR3 reads TGTGCCAGCAGATCCGCCGGGACTAGCAGATACGCAGATACGCAGTATTTT. As protein: CASRSAGTSRYADTQYF.

The rearrangement joins TRBV29-1 to TRBJ1-1; 7 bases are a match to TRBD1. V shed 2 bases and J 6 bases; nucleotides not matched to a gene: 6. Germline V CDR1 and CDR2: SQVTM, ANQGSEA. The CDR3 covers 13 residues. The CDR3 region is CSVERGPSAEAFF. In DNA, the CDR3 is TGCAGCGTTGAAAGGGGGCCCAGCGCTGAAGCTTTCTTT.

This clonotype appeared a single time. A much larger clone lies a single base off, so this may be a read error. The gene calls are TRBV7-9 and TRBJ2-1; 8 nucleotides agree with TRBD2. The CDR3 consists of 14 residues. J lost 7 bases, V lost 4 bases, and 6 bases had no gene match. Germline assignment: CDR1 SEHNR and CDR2 FQNEAQ (reference sequence). CDR3 in DNA: TGTGCCAGCAGCTCCTGGACTAGCCCGAATGAGCAGTTCTTC. This sequence encodes CASSSWTSPNEQFF.

This clonotype was picked up many times. This chain uses TRBV4-3 with TRBJ2-3, with a possible D match to TRBD1 (6 bases). Trimming took 1 base from V and 4 from J, leaving 15 bases between them. In germline, CDR1 is LGHNA, CDR2 YSLEER. This CDR3 contains 16 residues. The DNA for the CDR3 is TGCGCCAGCAGCCAAGGATTGGGCAGGGGATCAGATACGCAGTATTTT. Amino acids: CASSQGLGRGSDTQYF.

Ten or more counts support this clonotype. The J gene is TRBJ2-3, the V gene TRBV12-3 or TRBV12-4; weak D call: TRBD2 (6 bases). V lost 5 bases to trimming and J lost 2 bases, with 14 bases between them. CDR3 size: 15 residues. The CDR3 coding sequence is TGTGCCAGCAGTATACCGGGACTCACCACAGATACGCAGTATTTT. It codes for CASSIPGLTTDTQYF.

This clonotype has just a few counts. The chain uses TRBV19 and TRBJ1-1, with TRBD1 as a possible D gene (6 bases). Trimming removed 2 bases from V and 4 bases from J, with 17 bases in between. The CDR3 consists of 16 residues. In germline, CDR1 is LNHDA, CDR2 SQIVND (reference sequence). The chain's CDR3 is CASSISRTAPSTEAFF. DNA for the CDR3: TGTGCCAGTAGTATATCTCGGACAGCACCCAGCACTGAAGCTTTCTTT.